This passage covers 3 T cell receptor beta chains from one sample sequenced in a study of neurological immune-mediated disorders. TCRdb called the 5' RACE reads again in MiXCR, with one record for every CDR3 protein. The sample has roughly 71,000 distinct CDR3 sequences, less than 4% seen once; the top ten hold under 1.5%. Sequenced sample: PBMCs. The origin of the receptors is a man aged 25-40 years with multiple sclerosis.

This clonotype has ten or more counts. This chain joins TRBV6-5 and TRBJ1-1; 8 positions agree with TRBD1. CDR3 size: 15 residues. The V gene end was trimmed by 6 bases and the J gene end by 1 base; junction bases not matched to a gene: 7. The germline V gene has CDR1 MNHEY and CDR2 SVGAGI. CDR3 nucleotide sequence: TGTGCCAGCAGCCGGACAGGGACGGCGAACACTGAAGCTTTCTTT. Protein sequence: CASSRTGTANTEAFF.

This clonotype was picked up many times. V usage is TRBV11-2 and J usage is TRBJ2-1; TRBD1 or TRBD2 may be the D gene (5 bases each). The CDR3 is made up of 14 amino acids. V gave up 5 bases and J gave up 7 bases, with 15 bases separating them. The V gene's germline CDR1 is SGHAT and CDR2 FQNNGV. The DNA for the CDR3 is TGTGCCAGCAGCCCGGGACCACTCGGGAATGAGCAGTTCTTC. Amino acid sequence: CASSPGPLGNEQFF.

This clonotype was observed at least ten times. This rearrangement joins TRBV7-9 to TRBJ2-7; 7 nucleotides line up with TRBD2. CDR1 is SEHNR, CDR2 FQNEAQ, per germline (reference sequence). The trim removed 5 bases at V and 7 bases at J, leaving 11 bases unmatched. The CDR3 totals 14 residues. The CDR3 DNA reads TGTGCCAGCAGCCTACTTACAGGAGCGGGGGAGCAGTACTTC. This translates into CASSLLTGAGEQYF. Looking up the rest from reference TRBV7-9 and TRBJ2-7 gives the full variable domain: DTGVSQNPRHKITKRGQNVTFRCDPISEHNRLYWYRQTLGQGPEFLTYFQNEAQLEKSRLLSDRFSAERPKGSFSTLEIQRTEQGDSAMYLCASSLLTGAGEQYFGPGTRLTVT.